The following is a T cell receptor beta chain sequence with its context. Its antigen is not known. The repertoire was sequenced with immunoSEQ multiplex PCR; TCRdb's copy has only in-frame clones and lacks some. Found here are 12,000 or so clones, around 82% of them singletons; the top ten hold around 20%. The V gene lost 2 bases and the J gene lost 12 bases, with 10 bases spanning the gap. The CDR3 totals 11 residues. The germline V gene encodes CDR1 SNHLY and CDR2 FYNNEI. The source of the sample is a study of T cells in localized non-small cell lung cancer. Findings and limits, study-wide: The greatest T cell clonality was found in uninvolved adjacent lung (higher than in tumor).

The clonotype comes from a male donor at least 60 years old with stage I lung adenocarcinoma. J is TRBJ1-2 and V is TRBV2; D unresolved. The source was peripheral blood, collected before any cancer treatment. The CDR3 sequence: CASSEPGINTF. Written as DNA, the CDR3 is TGTGCCAGCAGTGAACCGGGGATCAACACCTTC.